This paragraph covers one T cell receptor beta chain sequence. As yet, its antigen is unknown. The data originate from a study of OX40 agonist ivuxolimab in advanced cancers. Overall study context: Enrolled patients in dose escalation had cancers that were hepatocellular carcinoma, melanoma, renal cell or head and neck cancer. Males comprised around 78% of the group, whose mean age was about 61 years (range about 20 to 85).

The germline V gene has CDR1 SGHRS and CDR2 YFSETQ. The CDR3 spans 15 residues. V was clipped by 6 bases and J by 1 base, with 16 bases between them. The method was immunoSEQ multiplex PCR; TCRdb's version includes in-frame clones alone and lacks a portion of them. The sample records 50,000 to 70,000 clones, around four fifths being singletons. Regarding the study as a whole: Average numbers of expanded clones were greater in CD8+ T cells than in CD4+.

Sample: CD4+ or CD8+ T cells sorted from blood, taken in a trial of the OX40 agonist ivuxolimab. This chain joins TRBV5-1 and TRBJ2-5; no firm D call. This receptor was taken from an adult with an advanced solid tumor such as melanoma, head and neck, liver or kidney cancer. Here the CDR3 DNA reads TGCGCCAGCACCTACTTAGGGCCAACCCAAGAGACCCAGTACTTC. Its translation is CASTYLGPTQETQYF.